A single sample is the source of the 30 T cell receptor beta chains below, sequenced in a study of T cell responses to AZD1222 COVID-19 vaccine. Sequencing used immunoSEQ multiplex PCR; TCRdb keeps in-frame clones, though not all of them. The repertoire includes 100,000 to 150,000 clones, roughly nine tenths of them detected once, and 5% to 6.5% sits in the top ten. Sequencing was performed on peripheral blood, taken on day 0 of AZD1222 vaccination. These receptor sequences come from an adult in good health.

J is TRBJ2-5 and V is TRBV30; D is uncertain. The CDR3 runs to 12 residues. Germline V lookup: CDR1 GTSNPN, CDR2 SVGIG (reference sequence). V was trimmed by 0 bases and J by 4 bases, leaving 6 bases between them. The CDR3 sequence is CAWSVRPETQYF. DNA for the CDR3: TGTGCCTGGAGTGTACGTCCAGAGACCCAGTACTTC.

This chain uses TRBV6-5 with TRBJ2-7, with D tentatively TRBD2 (5 bases). Germline V gene lookup returns CDR1 MNHEY and CDR2 SVGAGI. CDR3 size: 15 residues. V gave up 4 bases and J gave up 5 bases, with 18 bases separating them. CDR3 residues: CASSLGGSRSHEQYF. CDR3 nucleotides: TGTGCCAGCAGTTTGGGCGGGTCCCGAAGCCACGAGCAGTACTTC.

This CDR3 is CASSLGTGGFDNSPLHF. The CDR3 DNA reads TGCGCCAGCAGCTTGGGAACAGGGGGCTTTGATAATTCACCCCTCCACTTT. This chain joins TRBV5-1 and TRBJ1-6; 9 positions match TRBD1. The CDR3 totals 17 residues. Trimming cost V 0 bases and J 5 bases; bases outside gene matches: 6. Germline loops: CDR1 SGHRS, CDR2 YFSETQ.

The chain uses TRBV10-2 and TRBJ1-5; D unclear. V shed 4 bases and J shed 7 bases, with 14 bases lying between them. Germline CDR1 and CDR2: WSHSY and SAAADI. CDR3 size: 14 residues. The CDR3 DNA reads TGCGCCAGCAGTGGCAGCGTCGCTAACCAGCCCCAGCATTTT. This gives the protein CASSGSVANQPQHF.

The chain is built from TRBV7-3 and TRBJ2-7; tentative D call: TRBD2 (6 bases). V was cut by 0 bases and J by 5 bases, with 14 bases left in between. Germline lookup yields CDR1 SGHTA and CDR2 FQGTGA. CDR3 length: 15 amino acids. The CDR3 nucleotides read TGTGCCAGCAGCTTAACGGCCGGGACTCCTAACGAGCAGTACTTC. This codes for CASSLTAGTPNEQYF. Full variable domain (rest looked up from reference TRBV7-3 and TRBJ2-7): GAGVSQTPSNKVTEKGKYVELRCDPISGHTALYWYRQSLGQGPEFLIYFQGTGAADDSGLPNDRFFAVRPEGSVSTLKIQRTERGDSAVYLCASSLTAGTPNEQYFGPGTRLTVT.

This clone was counted a single time. The chain is built from TRBV7-3 and TRBJ2-1; a possible D gene is TRBD1 (6 bases). CDR1 and CDR2 from the germline V gene are SGHTA and FQGTGA. The CDR3 is made up of 14 amino acids. The V end was cut by 5 bases, the J end by 5 bases, with 13 bases between. For the CDR3, the DNA is TGTGCCAGCAGCCTGAATGGGGGCGACAATGAGCAGTTCTTC. This codes for CASSLNGGDNEQFF. The entire variable domain, with the rest obtained from reference TRBV7-3 and TRBJ2-1, is as follows: GAGVSQTPSNKVTEKGKYVELRCDPISGHTALYWYRQSLGQGPEFLIYFQGTGAADDSGLPNDRFFAVRPEGSVSTLKIQRTERGDSAVYLCASSLNGGDNEQFFGPGTRLTVL.

The V gene is TRBV15, the J gene TRBJ2-7; D gene unclear. CDR1 LNHNV and CDR2 YYDKDF come from the germline V gene (reference sequence). CDR3 length: 12 residues. V lost 1 base and J 5 bases, leaving 6 bases between the germline ends. CDR3 residues: CATSRGVDEQYF. CDR3 bases: TGTGCCACCAGCAGAGGGGTCGACGAGCAGTACTTC.

V is TRBV30 and J is TRBJ1-2, with D possibly being TRBD1 (5 bases). V was clipped by 8 bases and J by 4 bases, with 17 bases between them. Per germline, CDR1 GTSNPN and CDR2 SVGIG (reference sequence). The CDR3 loop spans 13 amino acids. The CDR3 coding sequence is TGTGCCGCAAACCGGGACCGAGCCTATGGCTACACCTTC. Its protein is CAANRDRAYGYTF.

CDR3 in amino acids: CASSLYGETQYF. As DNA, the CDR3 is TGTGCCAGCAGCTTGTACGGAGAGACCCAGTACTTC. The chain uses TRBV5-4 and TRBJ2-5; D is unresolved. Germline CDR1 SGHNT, CDR2 YYREEE (reference sequence). This CDR3 comprises 12 residues. V was clipped by 1 base and J by 4 bases, with 5 bases between them.

The rearrangement uses TRBV10-2 and TRBJ1-1; D might be TRBD1 (5 bases). The CDR3 runs 18 residues. V was cut by 4 bases and J by 0 bases, with 21 bases left in between. CDR1 and CDR2 from the germline V gene are WSHSY and SAAADI. The CDR3 loop is CASSAHSLPRTLNTEAFF. In DNA form, the CDR3 reads TGCGCCAGCAGTGCCCACTCCCTGCCGCGGACACTGAACACTGAAGCTTTCTTT.

The chain couples TRBV13 to TRBJ2-3; D gene uncertain. CDR3 size: 12 residues. V dropped 3 bases and J dropped 4 bases, with 5 bases sitting between them. Germline CDR1 PRHDT, CDR2 FYEKMQ (reference sequence). The CDR3 loop is CASSFRSDTQYF. The DNA of the CDR3 is TGTGCCAGCAGCTTCAGGTCAGATACGCAGTATTTT.

This clone was detected only once. The chain combines TRBV5-6 with TRBJ1-2, with D possibly matching TRBD1 (6 bases). CDR3 length equals 15 residues. The V gene's germline CDR1 is SGHDT and CDR2 YYEEEE. Deletions cut 3 bases from V and 1 base from J, with 13 bases between. CDR3 nucleotides: TGTGCCAGCAGCTCCCGGGACACTGATAACTATGGCTACACCTTC. Translating gives CASSSRDTDNYGYTF.

This clone was recorded once. The V call is TRBV30, the J call TRBJ1-6; D not resolved. CDR1 is GTSNPN and CDR2 is SVGIG in the germline V gene (reference sequence). V lost 3 bases to trimming and J lost 10 bases, with 13 bases between them. CDR3 size: 13 residues. The CDR3 here is CAWRTAVESPLHF. CDR3 DNA sequence: TGTGCCTGGAGAACCGCAGTGGAATCACCCCTCCACTTT.

With regard to this clone: The sample contains more than one DNA sequence encoding this CDR3. The chain couples TRBV3-1 (or the pseudogene TRBV3-2) to TRBJ1-2; no reliable D call. Trimming removed 4 bases from V and 5 bases from J, with 8 bases in between. Germline V gene lookup returns CDR1 LGHDT and CDR2 YNNKEL (reference sequence). This CDR3 has 12 residues. CDR3 amino acids: CASSPGGYGYTF. For the CDR3, the DNA is TGTGCCAGCAGCCCGGGCGGTTATGGCTACACCTTC.

This chain joins TRBV10-1 and TRBJ1-5; D remains ambiguous. V lost 3 bases, J lost 7 bases, and 10 bases lay in between. Germline CDR1 and CDR2: WNHNN and SYGVQD (reference sequence). The CDR3 has 13 residues. The CDR3 is CASSERVGQPQHF. CDR3 nucleotide sequence: TGCGCCAGCAGTGAAAGGGTCGGCCAGCCCCAGCATTTT.

J is TRBJ1-2 and V is TRBV30, with D maybe TRBD1 (6 bases). CDR1 is GTSNPN, CDR2 SVGIG, per germline (reference sequence). Trimming took off 4 bases at V and 6 bases at J, with 15 bases between the two ends. The CDR3 runs 13 residues. The CDR3 spells CAWTRFGGDGYTF. The DNA for the CDR3 is TGTGCCTGGACCCGATTCGGGGGCGATGGCTACACCTTC.

This chain links TRBV28 with TRBJ1-5, with D uncertain. Trimming stripped 4 bases from V and 1 base from J, with 14 bases between. The germline V gene has CDR1 MDHEN and CDR2 SYDVKM. There are 16 residues in the CDR3. The CDR3, as DNA: TGTGCCAGCAGTTCAAACCCATTGGGGAGCAATCAGCCCCAGCATTTT. Amino acids: CASSSNPLGSNQPQHF.

The genes are TRBV2 and TRBJ2-7, with D possibly being TRBD1 (5 bases). The length of the CDR3 is 12 residues. CDR1 is SNHLY and CDR2 is FYNNEI in the germline V gene. Trimming shortened V by 6 bases and J by 1 base, and 7 bases separated the two germline ends. CDR3 DNA: TGTGCCAGCAGGAAGGGGTCCTACGAGCAGTACTTC. Its translation is CASRKGSYEQYF. The entire variable domain, with the rest obtained from reference TRBV2 and TRBJ2-7, is as follows: EPEVTQTPSHQVTQMGQEVILRCVPISNHLYFYWYRQILGQKVEFLVSFYNNEISEKSEIFDDQFSVERPDGSNFTLKIRSTKLEDSAMYFCASRKGSYEQYFGPGTRLTVT.

The rearrangement uses TRBV6-1 and TRBJ1-3; D gene uncertain. Trimming left V 3 bases short and J 3 bases short, with 3 bases between. Germline values: CDR1 MNHNS, CDR2 SASEGT. The CDR3 totals 12 residues. This chain's CDR3 is CASSDIGNTIYF. CDR3 sequence (DNA): TGTGCCAGCAGTGATATTGGAAACACCATATATTTT.

This clone was observed once. The chain couples TRBV27 to TRBJ2-7; 8 positions agree with TRBD2. Losses at the gene ends were 4 bases for V and 4 bases for J; bases not matched to a gene: 6. There are 14 residues in the CDR3. Germline V gene lookup returns CDR1 MNHEY and CDR2 SMNVEV (reference sequence). CDR3 sequence: CASSSREGQYEQYF. CDR3 coding DNA: TGTGCCAGCAGTTCCCGGGAGGGCCAGTACGAGCAGTACTTC.

This clone was picked up one time. The CDR3: CASSTRLVSGGHRGYGYTF. The DNA for the CDR3 is TGTGCCAGTAGTACCCGTCTGGTTTCTGGGGGACATAGGGGCTATGGCTACACCTTC. The V gene is TRBV19, the J gene TRBJ1-2; a possible D gene is TRBD1 (6 bases). The CDR3 sequence is 19 residues long. V was clipped by 4 bases and J by 4 bases, with 28 bases between them. Germline assignment: CDR1 LNHDA and CDR2 SQIVND (reference sequence). The variable domain in full, completed from reference TRBV19 and TRBJ1-2, reads DGGITQSPKYLFRKEGQNVTLSCEQNLNHDAMYWYRQDPGQGLRLIYYSQIVNDFQKGDIAEGYSVSREKKESFPLTVTSAQKNPTAFYLCASSTRLVSGGHRGYGYTFGSGTRLTVV.

V usage is TRBV3-1 (or the pseudogene TRBV3-2) and J usage is TRBJ2-2, with TRBD2 matching over 10 bases. This CDR3 spans 17 amino acids. The V gene's germline CDR1 is LGHDT and CDR2 YNNKEL (reference sequence). The ends lost 4 bases at V and 1 base at J; junction bases unmatched: 6. The CDR3 region has the DNA TGTGCCAGCAGCCCCTTTTTAGCGGGGGGGAACACCGGGGAGCTGTTTTTT. This encodes CASSPFLAGGNTGELFF.

V gene TRBV28 combines with J gene TRBJ2-2, with TRBD2 identical over 11 bases. The CDR3 covers 18 residues. V lost 5 bases and J lost 7; bases outside the gene matches: 15. Germline assignment: CDR1 MDHEN and CDR2 SYDVKM. Written as DNA, the CDR3 is TGTGCCAGCAGTCCCCGGGGGACTAGCGGTCCTTGGGGCGGGGAGCTGTTTTTT. It is translated as CASSPRGTSGPWGGELFF.

This clone appeared a single time. V gene TRBV6-5 combines with J gene TRBJ1-2, with TRBD1 matching 7 bases. The trim removed 6 bases at V and 6 bases at J, leaving 4 bases unmatched. The germline V gene has CDR1 MNHEY and CDR2 SVGAGI. This CDR3 comprises 12 residues. This CDR3 reads CASSRTGDGYTF. The CDR3 DNA sequence: TGTGCCAGCAGCCGAACAGGGGATGGCTACACCTTC.

This clone has only one observation. J is TRBJ2-2 and V is TRBV29-1; 7 nucleotides agree with TRBD1. Trimming at V came to 6 bases and at J to 5 bases, leaving 6 bases not matched to a gene. Germline values: CDR1 SQVTM, CDR2 ANQGSEA. This CDR3 spans 13 amino acids. CDR3 DNA: TGCAGCGTGGGGGACAGTTGGACCGGGGAGCTGTTTTTT. Translating it yields CSVGDSWTGELFF.

This rearrangement joins TRBV2 to TRBJ1-3; D is uncertain. The CDR3 spans 13 residues. From germline, CDR1 is SNHLY and CDR2 FYNNEI. Between the trimmed V and J ends, which lost 7 bases and 8 bases, there was a span of 15 bases. DNA of the CDR3: TGTGCCAGCACCCAGACTGCATTGGACACCATATATTTT. Its translation: CASTQTALDTIYF.

The J gene is TRBJ1-5, the V gene TRBV29-1; D is perhaps TRBD1 (6 bases). The germline V gene encodes CDR1 SQVTM and CDR2 ANQGSEA. This CDR3 is 13 amino acids long. Between the trimmed V and J ends, which lost 7 bases and 3 bases, there was a span of 13 bases. As DNA, the CDR3 is TGCAGCGGGCAGACAGGAGTCAATCAGCCCCAGCATTTT. This gives the protein CSGQTGVNQPQHF.

The rearrangement joins TRBV15 to TRBJ1-2; no clear D. The V gene's germline CDR1 is LNHNV and CDR2 YYDKDF (reference sequence). V was shortened by 5 bases and J by 7 bases, with 11 bases between the two germline ends. CDR3 length: 12 amino acids. In DNA form, the CDR3 reads TGTGCCACCAGCCTGGGCAGGAGTGGCTACACCTTC. This codes for CATSLGRSGYTF.

CDR3 protein: CASTPDTRSNQPQHF. CDR3 nucleotides: TGTGCCAGCACCCCCGACACGAGGAGCAATCAGCCCCAGCATTTT. The rearrangement links TRBV28 to TRBJ1-5, with D unresolved. Germline assignment: CDR1 MDHEN and CDR2 SYDVKM. The CDR3 runs to 15 residues. V lost 7 bases and J lost 1, with 14 bases in between.

The chain is built from TRBV27 and TRBJ1-1; possible D gene TRBD1, 5 bases. Germline loops: CDR1 MNHEY, CDR2 SMNVEV (reference sequence). V was pared by 3 bases and J by 6 bases, with 11 bases between. This CDR3 has 13 amino acids. The CDR3: CASSFKGQAEAFF. Here the CDR3 DNA reads TGTGCCAGCAGTTTCAAGGGGCAGGCTGAAGCTTTCTTT.